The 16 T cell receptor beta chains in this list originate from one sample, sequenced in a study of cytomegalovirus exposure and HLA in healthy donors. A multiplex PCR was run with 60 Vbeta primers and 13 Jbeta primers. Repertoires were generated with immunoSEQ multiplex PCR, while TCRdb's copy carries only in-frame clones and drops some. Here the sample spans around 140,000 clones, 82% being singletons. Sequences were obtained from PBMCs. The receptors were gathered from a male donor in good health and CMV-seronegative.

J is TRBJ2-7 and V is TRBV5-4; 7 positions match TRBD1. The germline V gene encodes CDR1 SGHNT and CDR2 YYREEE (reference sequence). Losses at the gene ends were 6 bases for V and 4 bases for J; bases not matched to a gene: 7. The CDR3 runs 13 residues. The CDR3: CASKGTEHYEQYF. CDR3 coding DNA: TGTGCCAGCAAGGGGACAGAACATTACGAGCAGTACTTC.

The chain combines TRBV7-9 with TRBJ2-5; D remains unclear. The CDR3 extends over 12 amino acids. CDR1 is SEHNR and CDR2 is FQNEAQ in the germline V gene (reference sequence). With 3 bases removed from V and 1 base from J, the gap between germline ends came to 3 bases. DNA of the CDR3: TGTGCCAGCAGCTTTCTCCAAGAGACCCAGTACTTC. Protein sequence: CASSFLQETQYF.

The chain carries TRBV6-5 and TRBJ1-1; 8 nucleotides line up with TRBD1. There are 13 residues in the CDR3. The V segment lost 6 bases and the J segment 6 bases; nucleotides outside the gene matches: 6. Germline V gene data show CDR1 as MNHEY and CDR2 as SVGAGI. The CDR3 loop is CASSTTGGAEAFF. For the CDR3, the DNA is TGTGCCAGCAGCACAACAGGGGGAGCTGAAGCTTTCTTT.

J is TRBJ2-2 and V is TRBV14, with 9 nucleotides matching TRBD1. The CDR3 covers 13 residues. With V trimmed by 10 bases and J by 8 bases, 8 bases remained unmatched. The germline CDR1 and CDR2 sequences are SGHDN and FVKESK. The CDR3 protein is CATRGQGMGELFF. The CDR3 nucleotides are TGTGCCACCCGGGGACAGGGTATGGGGGAGCTGTTTTTT.

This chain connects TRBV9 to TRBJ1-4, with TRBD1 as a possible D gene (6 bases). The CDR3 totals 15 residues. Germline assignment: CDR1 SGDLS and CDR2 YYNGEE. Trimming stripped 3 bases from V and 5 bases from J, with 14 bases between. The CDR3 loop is CASSDRDRLNEKLFF. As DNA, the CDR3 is TGTGCCAGCAGCGACAGAGACAGGCTGAATGAAAAACTGTTTTTT.

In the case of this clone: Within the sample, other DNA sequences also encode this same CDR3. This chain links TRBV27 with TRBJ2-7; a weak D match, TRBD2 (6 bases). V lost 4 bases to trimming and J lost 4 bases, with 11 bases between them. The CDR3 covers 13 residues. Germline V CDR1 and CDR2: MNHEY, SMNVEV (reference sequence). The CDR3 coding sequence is TGTGCCAGCAGTTATGGGGGGACGTACGAGCAGTACTTC. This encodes CASSYGGTYEQYF.

CDR3 residues: CASSLGSDYGYTF. In DNA, the CDR3 is TGTGCCAGCAGCTTGGGGTCAGACTATGGCTACACCTTC. This chain links TRBV5-5 with TRBJ1-2; the D is unclear. The V gene lost 0 bases and the J gene lost 3 bases, with 6 bases spanning the gap. This CDR3 comprises 13 residues. Germline V gene lookup returns CDR1 SGHKS and CDR2 YYEKEE (reference sequence).

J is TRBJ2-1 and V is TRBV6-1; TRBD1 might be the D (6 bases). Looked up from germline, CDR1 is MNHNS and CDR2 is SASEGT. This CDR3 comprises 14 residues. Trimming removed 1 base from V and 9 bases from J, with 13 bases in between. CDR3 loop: CASSEGSGTTEQFF. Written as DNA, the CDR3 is TGTGCCAGCAGTGAAGGTTCGGGGACAACTGAGCAGTTCTTC.

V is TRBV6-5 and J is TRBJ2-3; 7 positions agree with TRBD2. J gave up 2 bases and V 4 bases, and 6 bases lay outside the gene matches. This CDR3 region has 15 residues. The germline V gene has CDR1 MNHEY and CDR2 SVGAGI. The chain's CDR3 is CASSCSAGVTDTQYF. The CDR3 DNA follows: TGTGCCAGCAGTTGCTCGGCGGGGGTCACAGATACGCAGTATTTT.

CDR3 residues: CASSELAARGPDTQYF. The CDR3 coding sequence is TGTGCCAGCAGTGAACTAGCGGCCAGGGGGCCAGATACGCAGTATTTT. The chain uses TRBV6-1 and TRBJ2-3, with a tentative D call TRBD1 (8 bases). The CDR3 is 16 residues long. V was pared by 2 bases and J by 4 bases, with 16 bases between. CDR1 is MNHNS and CDR2 is SASEGT in the germline V gene.

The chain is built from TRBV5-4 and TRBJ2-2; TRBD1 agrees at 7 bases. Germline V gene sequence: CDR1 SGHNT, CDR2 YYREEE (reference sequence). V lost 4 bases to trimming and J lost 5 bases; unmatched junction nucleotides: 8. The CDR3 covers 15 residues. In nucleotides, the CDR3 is TGTGCCAGCAGCCGCGCACAGGGGCGGACCGGGGAGCTGTTTTTT. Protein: CASSRAQGRTGELFF.

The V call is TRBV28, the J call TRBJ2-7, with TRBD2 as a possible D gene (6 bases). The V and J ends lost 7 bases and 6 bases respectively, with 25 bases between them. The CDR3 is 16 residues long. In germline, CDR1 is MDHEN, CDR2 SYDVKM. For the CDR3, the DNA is TGTGCCAGCACTCTAGGTGGGACTGGCCGAGGTCGCGAGCAGTACTTC. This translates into CASTLGGTGRGREQYF.

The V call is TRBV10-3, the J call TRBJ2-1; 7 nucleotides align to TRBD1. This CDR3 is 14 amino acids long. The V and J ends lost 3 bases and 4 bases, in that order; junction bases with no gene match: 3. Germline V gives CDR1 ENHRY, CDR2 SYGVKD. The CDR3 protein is CAISEGTDYNEQFF. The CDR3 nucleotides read TGTGCCATCAGTGAAGGGACAGATTACAATGAGCAGTTCTTC.

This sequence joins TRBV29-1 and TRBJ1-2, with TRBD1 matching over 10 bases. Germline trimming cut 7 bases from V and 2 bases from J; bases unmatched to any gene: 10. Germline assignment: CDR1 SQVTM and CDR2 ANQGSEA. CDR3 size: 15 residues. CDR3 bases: TGCAGCGCGTCGACCCGGACAGGGGGAAACTATGGCTACACCTTC. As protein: CSASTRTGGNYGYTF.

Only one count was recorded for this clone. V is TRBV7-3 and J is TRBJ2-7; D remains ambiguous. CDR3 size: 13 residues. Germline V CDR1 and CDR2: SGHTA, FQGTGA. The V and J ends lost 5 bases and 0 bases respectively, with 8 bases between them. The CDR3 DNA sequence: TGTGCCAGCAGCCACGGTAGCTCCTACGAGCAGTACTTC. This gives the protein CASSHGSSYEQYF.

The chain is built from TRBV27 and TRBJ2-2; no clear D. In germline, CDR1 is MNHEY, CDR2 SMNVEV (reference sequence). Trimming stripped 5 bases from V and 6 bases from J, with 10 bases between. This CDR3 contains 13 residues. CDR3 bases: TGTGCCAGCAGTATGGGCATAGCCGGGGAGCTGTTTTTT. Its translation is CASSMGIAGELFF.